The 28 T cell receptor beta chains reported below all come from one sample, sequenced in a study of cytomegalovirus exposure and HLA in healthy donors. PCR amplification relied on 60 Vbeta primers (plus 13 Jbeta primers). Assay: immunoSEQ multiplex PCR; the TCRdb copy retains only in-frame clones and omits some. The data show approximately 160,000 clones, with about 79% seen just once and roughly 0.82% held by the top ten. Sequencing was done on a sample of PBMCs. The source of these receptors is a female donor in good health and CMV-seronegative.

Worth noting for this clone: At one boundary the junction diverges from the germline segment, which might be a read error. The chain links TRBV29-1 to TRBJ1-2; a weak D match, TRBD1 (6 bases). The CDR3 runs 15 residues. Germline V gene data show CDR1 as SQVTM and CDR2 as ANQGSEA. The CDR3 sequence is CSVPGQGQNLYGHTF. The CDR3 region has the DNA TGCAGCGTCCCGGGGCAGGGGCAGAATCTCTATGGCCACACCTTC.

With respect to this clone: At one end the junction does not follow the germline gene, possibly because of a read error. V gene TRBV5-4 combines with J gene TRBJ2-7; 7 nucleotides line up with TRBD2. The CDR3 length is 15 residues. CDR1 is SGHNT, CDR2 YYREEE, per germline (reference sequence). The CDR3 here is CASSSPGRGTYEQCF. The CDR3 nucleotides are TGTGCCAGCAGCTCCCCCGGGCGGGGGACTTACGAGCAGTGCTTC.

The genes are TRBV4-2 and TRBJ2-2, with TRBD2 matching 8 bases. With V trimmed by 3 bases and J by 1 base, 7 bases remained unmatched. There are 17 residues in the CDR3. Per the germline V gene, CDR1 is LGHNA and CDR2 is YNFKEQ. Written as DNA, the CDR3 is TGTGCCAGCAGCCAGCCTCGGGGGGGAAGGAACACCGGGGAGCTGTTTTTT. This encodes CASSQPRGGRNTGELFF.

This clone was picked up a small number of times. The chain carries TRBV11-2 and TRBJ2-5; TRBD2 agrees at 8 bases. Germline V gives CDR1 SGHAT, CDR2 FQNNGV. The CDR3 is 15 residues long. V gave up 2 bases and J gave up 5 bases; unmatched junction bases: 7. CDR3 bases: TGTGCCAGCAGCTTATATAGGACTAGCAAGGAGACCCAGTACTTC. Encoded protein: CASSLYRTSKETQYF.

The V gene is TRBV15, the J gene TRBJ2-5; 7 bases agree with TRBD1. Germline trimming cut 5 bases from V and 2 bases from J; bases unmatched to any gene: 8. The CDR3 runs to 15 residues. CDR1 is LNHNV, CDR2 YYDKDF, per germline (reference sequence). The CDR3 DNA reads TGTGCCACCAGCTTCCAGGGACAGAAACAAGAGACCCAGTACTTC. It encodes CATSFQGQKQETQYF.

V usage is TRBV5-8 and J usage is TRBJ2-5; D may be TRBD1 (6 bases). This CDR3 region has 14 residues. Germline CDR1 reads SGHTS; CDR2 reads YDEGEE. The germline V and J ends were trimmed by 4 bases and 2 bases, with 12 bases remaining between them. In DNA, the CDR3 is TGTGCCAGCAGCAGGACTGGACAGCAAGAGACCCAGTACTTC. This translates into CASSRTGQQETQYF.

The chain couples TRBV28 to TRBJ1-2, with no clear D. The germline V gene has CDR1 MDHEN and CDR2 SYDVKM. Trimming removed 10 bases at V and 1 base at J, with 10 bases between. The length of the CDR3 is 12 residues. DNA for the CDR3: TGTGCCACCCAGGATTTTAACTATGGCTACACCTTC. Its protein product is CATQDFNYGYTF.

This chain joins TRBV27 and TRBJ2-3; TRBD2 agrees at 14 bases. Losses at the gene ends were 5 bases for V and 1 base for J; bases not matched to a gene: 5. This CDR3 spans 17 amino acids. Per the germline V gene, CDR1 is MNHEY and CDR2 is SMNVEV (reference sequence). The DNA for the CDR3 is TGTGCCAGCAGTCATTTGGGACTAGCGGGAGGCACAGATACGCAGTATTTT. Translating gives CASSHLGLAGGTDTQYF.

The count of this clone is one. This chain uses TRBV7-9 with TRBJ1-1; D gene uncertain. CDR3 length equals 14 residues. V lost 4 bases, J lost 5 bases, and 14 bases lay in between. CDR1 SEHNR and CDR2 FQNEAQ come from the germline V gene (reference sequence). CDR3 sequence reads: CASSSWEGGTEAFF. CDR3 DNA sequence: TGTGCCAGCAGCTCCTGGGAAGGAGGGACTGAAGCTTTCTTT.

This rearrangement joins TRBV28 to TRBJ1-1; 7 positions match TRBD1. The junction had 5 bases not matched to a gene; V was cut back by 6 bases and J by 1 base. The germline V gene has CDR1 MDHEN and CDR2 SYDVKM. The CDR3 covers 14 residues. CDR3 bases: TGTGCCAGCAGCTTAACAGGGGCGAACACTGAAGCTTTCTTT. This encodes CASSLTGANTEAFF.

V and J are TRBV5-1 and TRBJ2-3, with 8 bases identical to TRBD2. This CDR3 is 15 amino acids long. Germline V lookup: CDR1 SGHRS, CDR2 YFSETQ. The V and J ends lost 0 bases and 10 bases, in that order; junction bases with no gene match: 10. CDR3 residues: CASSLDGTRVSAQYF. In DNA form, the CDR3 reads TGCGCCAGCAGCTTGGATGGGACTAGAGTGTCGGCGCAGTATTTT. The variable domain in full, completed from reference TRBV5-1 and TRBJ2-3, reads KAGVTQTPRYLIKTRGQQVTLSCSPISGHRSVSWYQQTPGQGLQFLFEYFSETQRNKGNFPGRFSGRQFSNSRSEMNVSTLELGDSALYLCASSLDGTRVSAQYFGPGTRLTVL.

The rearrangement links TRBV18 to TRBJ1-6, with 7 bases lining up with TRBD1. The CDR3 sequence is 14 residues long. After removal of 1 base from V and 8 bases from J, the junction contained 2 bases not matched to a gene. Per the germline V gene, CDR1 is KGHSH and CDR2 is LQKENI. CDR3 coding DNA: TGTGCCAGCTCACCACGGGACAGTGATTCACCCCTCCACTTT. It translates to CASSPRDSDSPLHF.

CDR3 coding DNA: TGTGCCAGTAGCACCGCCCGCAGCCTACCGACTGACTACACCTTC. It translates to CASSTARSLPTDYTF. The J gene is TRBJ1-2, the V gene TRBV19; D ambiguous. Per germline, CDR1 LNHDA and CDR2 SQIVND (reference sequence). CDR3 length: 15 residues. The V gene lost 6 bases and the J gene lost 10 bases, with 24 bases spanning the gap.

J is TRBJ2-3 and V is TRBV27; D possibly corresponds to TRBD2 (6 bases). Germline assignment: CDR1 MNHEY and CDR2 SMNVEV (reference sequence). Trimming removed 5 bases from V and 6 bases from J, with 15 bases in between. CDR3 length: 14 amino acids. CDR3 sequence: CASSPPGLPDTQYF. The CDR3 DNA reads TGTGCCAGCAGTCCACCGGGACTGCCGGATACGCAGTATTTT.

This sequence joins TRBV10-2 and TRBJ1-5; D perhaps matches TRBD1 (5 bases). The CDR3 consists of 16 residues. From germline, CDR1 is WSHSY and CDR2 SAAADI. The germline V and J ends were trimmed by 4 bases and 1 base, with 14 bases remaining between them. The CDR3 DNA reads TGCGCCAGCAGTGGAAAGAGGGAGGGGAGCAATCAGCCCCAGCATTTT. Protein product: CASSGKREGSNQPQHF.

The chain uses TRBV19 and TRBJ2-7; 13 bases align to TRBD2. V was pared by 4 bases and J by 8 bases, with 8 bases of the junction left unmatched. CDR1 LNHDA and CDR2 SQIVND come from the germline V gene (reference sequence). This CDR3 is 15 amino acids long. CDR3 in amino acids: CASSTTSGRGSQQYF. CDR3 in DNA: TGTGCCAGTAGTACAACTAGCGGGAGGGGGTCCCAGCAGTACTTC.

The chain carries TRBV7-9 and TRBJ1-2; 7 bases match TRBD1. The CDR3 is 15 amino acids. The germline CDR1 and CDR2 sequences are SEHNR and FQNEAQ (reference sequence). The V and J ends lost 4 bases and 0 bases, in that order; junction bases with no gene match: 5. CDR3 in DNA: TGTGCCAGCAGCTCCTCCGGGACAGCTAACTATGGCTACACCTTC. Amino acid sequence: CASSSSGTANYGYTF. The full variable domain, completed using reference TRBV7-9 and TRBJ1-2, is DTGVSQNPRHKITKRGQNVTFRCDPISEHNRLYWYRQTLGQGPEFLTYFQNEAQLEKSRLLSDRFSAERPKGSFSTLEIQRTEQGDSAMYLCASSSSGTANYGYTFGSGTRLTVV.

The chain is built from TRBV27 and TRBJ2-3, with 7 bases fitting TRBD2. V dropped 6 bases and J dropped 0; count of bases not matched to a gene: 6. The CDR3 covers 15 residues. Per the germline V gene, CDR1 is MNHEY and CDR2 is SMNVEV (reference sequence). CDR3 in amino acids: CASSAGVVSTDTQYF. DNA for the CDR3: TGTGCCAGCAGCGCGGGGGTAGTGAGCACAGATACGCAGTATTTT.

The V and J genes are TRBV4-3 and TRBJ1-2; D remains unclear. The CDR3 runs 16 residues. Germline loops: CDR1 LGHNA, CDR2 YSLEER. The germline V and J ends were trimmed by 1 base and 3 bases, with 15 bases remaining between them. CDR3 sequence: CASSQGERAVDYGYTF. CDR3 nucleotide sequence: TGCGCCAGCAGCCAAGGGGAGAGGGCTGTTGACTATGGCTACACCTTC.

The chain is built from TRBV2 and TRBJ2-3, with TRBD1 identical over 7 bases. Trimming took 9 bases from V and 5 from J; bases not matched to a gene: 2. CDR3 length equals 11 residues. Germline CDR1 reads SNHLY; CDR2 reads FYNNEI. CDR3 nucleotide sequence: TGTGCCAGTGCAGGGGGAGATACGCAGTATTTT. Translating gives CASAGGDTQYF.

The V call is TRBV18, the J call TRBJ2-1; TRBD2 might be the D (5 bases). V lost 6 bases and J lost 10, with 13 bases in between. CDR3 size: 12 residues. The V gene's germline CDR1 is KGHSH and CDR2 LQKENI. CDR3 residues: CASSPAQREQFF. The CDR3 coding sequence is TGTGCCAGCTCCCCGGCCCAGCGGGAGCAGTTCTTC.

The rearrangement uses TRBV28 and TRBJ1-2; tentatively, D is TRBD1 (6 bases). The CDR3 extends over 13 amino acids. The V end was cut by 8 bases, the J end by 5 bases, with 15 bases between. From germline, CDR1 is MDHEN and CDR2 SYDVKM. The CDR3 region has the DNA TGTGCCAGCTACCAGGGGTATCCGTATGGCTACACCTTC. Amino acid sequence: CASYQGYPYGYTF.

This chain connects TRBV7-6 to TRBJ2-5, with TRBD2 matching over 13 bases. CDR1 and CDR2 (germline): SGHVS, FNYEAQ. There are 17 residues in the CDR3. J was trimmed by 2 bases and V by 0 bases; bases with no gene match: 3. The CDR3 nucleotides read TGTGCCAGCAGCTTAGCTGGGACTAGCGGGACTCAAGAGACCCAGTACTTC. Residues: CASSLAGTSGTQETQYF.

The rearrangement links TRBV11-3 to TRBJ2-1, with no clear D. CDR3 length: 13 residues. Per the germline V gene, CDR1 is SGHNT and CDR2 is YENEEA. The V end was cut by 1 base, the J end by 6 bases, with 7 bases between. In nucleotides, the CDR3 is TGTGCCAGCAGCTTAGGATCGGTCAATGAGCAGTTCTTC. Amino acids: CASSLGSVNEQFF. Variable domain in full (rest from reference TRBV11-3 and TRBJ2-1): EAGVVQSPRYKIIEKKQPVAFWCNPISGHNTLYWYLQNLGQGPELLIRYENEEAVDDSQLPKDRFSAERLKGVDSTLKIQPAELGDSAVYLCASSLGSVNEQFFGPGTRLTVL.

The chain uses TRBV25-1 and TRBJ2-7, with a possible D match to TRBD2 (5 bases). V was clipped by 9 bases and J by 4 bases, with 13 bases between them. Germline loops: CDR1 MGHDK, CDR2 SYGVNS. This CDR3 is 12 amino acids long. CDR3 in DNA: TGTGCCAGTGGACTCGGAGCGTACGAGCAGTACTTC. It codes for CASGLGAYEQYF.

The table lists this clone with a few counts. The chain joins TRBV30 to TRBJ1-1; 9 bases map to TRBD1. Germline V gene lookup returns CDR1 GTSNPN and CDR2 SVGIG (reference sequence). The CDR3 has 13 amino acids. The V gene end was trimmed by 1 base and the J gene end by 5 bases; junction bases not matched to a gene: 2. The CDR3 here is CAWSGQGVTEAFF. In nucleotides, the CDR3 is TGTGCCTGGAGTGGACAGGGGGTTACTGAAGCTTTCTTT.

This sequence joins TRBV9 and TRBJ1-2, with a weak D call TRBD1 (5 bases). In germline, CDR1 is SGDLS, CDR2 YYNGEE. The CDR3 length is 14 residues. With 7 bases removed from V and 2 bases from J, the gap between germline ends came to 15 bases. The CDR3 here is CASSKGVQNYGYTF. The CDR3 region has the DNA TGTGCCAGCTCCAAAGGGGTACAGAACTATGGCTACACCTTC.

This clone came up once. Other DNA sequences from this sample encode an identical CDR3 as well. The rearrangement uses TRBV29-1 and TRBJ1-4; maybe TRBD1 (6 bases). The CDR3 length is 12 residues. Between the trimmed V and J ends, which lost 6 bases and 8 bases, there was a span of 13 bases. Germline CDR1 is SQVTM and CDR2 is ANQGSEA. In DNA, the CDR3 is TGCAGCGTGTCCCCAGGGGTGGAAAAACTGTTTTTT. Translation gives CSVSPGVEKLFF. The whole variable domain, filled in from reference TRBV29-1 and TRBJ1-4, reads SAVISQKPSRDICQRGTSLTIQCQVDSQVTMMFWYRQQPGQSLTLIATANQGSEATYESGFVIDKFPISRPNLTFSTLTVSNMSPEDSSIYLCSVSPGVEKLFFGSGTQLSVL.